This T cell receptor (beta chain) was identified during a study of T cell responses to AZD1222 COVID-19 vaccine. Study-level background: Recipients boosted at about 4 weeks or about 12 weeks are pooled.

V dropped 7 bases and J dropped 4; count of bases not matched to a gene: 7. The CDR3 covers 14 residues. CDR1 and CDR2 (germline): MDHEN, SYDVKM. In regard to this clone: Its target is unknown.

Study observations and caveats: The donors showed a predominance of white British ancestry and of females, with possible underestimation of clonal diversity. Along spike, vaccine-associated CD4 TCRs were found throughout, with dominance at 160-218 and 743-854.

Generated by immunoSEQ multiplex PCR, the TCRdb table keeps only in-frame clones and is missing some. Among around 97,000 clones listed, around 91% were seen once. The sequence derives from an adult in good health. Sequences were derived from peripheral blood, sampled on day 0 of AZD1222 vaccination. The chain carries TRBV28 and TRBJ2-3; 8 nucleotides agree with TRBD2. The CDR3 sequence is CASTGGSMADTQYF. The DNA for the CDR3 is TGTGCCAGCACGGGGGGGAGTATGGCAGATACGCAGTATTTT.